The clone carrying this TCR beta chain was recorded once. Germline CDR1 WNHNN, CDR2 SYGVQD (reference sequence). J gave up 0 bases and V 0 bases, and 6 bases lay outside the gene matches. The CDR3 consists of 18 residues. Repertoires were generated with immunoSEQ multiplex PCR, while TCRdb's copy carries only in-frame clones and drops some. The table records approximately 490,000 clones, about 85% of them present only once. Individuals drawn from around 24 US areas were roughly 18 to 95 years old. This entry belongs to a study of blood T cell repertoires in COVID-19. The sample taken for sequencing was PBMCs or T cells enriched from blood (not recorded which). The receptor was isolated from a woman in her sixties who had recovered from COVID-19. The chain uses TRBV10-1 and TRBJ2-1; 9 bases fit TRBD1. CDR3 nucleotide sequence: TGCGCCAGCAGTGAGTCGAACAGGGGGCTGAGCTCCTACAATGAGCAGTTCTTC. Encoded protein: CASSESNRGLSSYNEQFF.